This TCR beta chain appears in the sequencing data of a study of identical twins. Notes on the study in general: Insertion counts were lower in abundant cord blood beta clonotypes, a trend that memory repertoires did not show. Models predicted too little out-of-frame TCR alpha sharing in monozygotic twins.

TCRdb fed the 5' RACE reads into MiXCR, producing one record per CDR3 protein. The data show about 720,000 distinct CDR3 sequences, roughly 20% seen once. Only a few counts were recorded for this clonotype. Its antigen is undetermined. The CDR3 contains 16 residues. J was trimmed by 8 bases and V by 2 bases; bases with no gene match: 5. The germline V gene has CDR1 SGDLS and CDR2 YYNGEE. These data also featured in a second study, about T cells expressing NK-cell markers. That study adds: NKG2C+ dominant clonotypes from over five donors made up about 1.0-7.5% of CD8+ T cells.

The sample consisted of PBMCs. This TCR was recovered from a woman under 30 in good health. The chain carries TRBV9 and TRBJ2-4; TRBD2 matches at 15 bases. As DNA, the CDR3 is TGTGCCAGCAGCGTTGGACTAGCGGGGGGGGAGGACATTCAGTACTTC. Encoded protein: CASSVGLAGGEDIQYF.